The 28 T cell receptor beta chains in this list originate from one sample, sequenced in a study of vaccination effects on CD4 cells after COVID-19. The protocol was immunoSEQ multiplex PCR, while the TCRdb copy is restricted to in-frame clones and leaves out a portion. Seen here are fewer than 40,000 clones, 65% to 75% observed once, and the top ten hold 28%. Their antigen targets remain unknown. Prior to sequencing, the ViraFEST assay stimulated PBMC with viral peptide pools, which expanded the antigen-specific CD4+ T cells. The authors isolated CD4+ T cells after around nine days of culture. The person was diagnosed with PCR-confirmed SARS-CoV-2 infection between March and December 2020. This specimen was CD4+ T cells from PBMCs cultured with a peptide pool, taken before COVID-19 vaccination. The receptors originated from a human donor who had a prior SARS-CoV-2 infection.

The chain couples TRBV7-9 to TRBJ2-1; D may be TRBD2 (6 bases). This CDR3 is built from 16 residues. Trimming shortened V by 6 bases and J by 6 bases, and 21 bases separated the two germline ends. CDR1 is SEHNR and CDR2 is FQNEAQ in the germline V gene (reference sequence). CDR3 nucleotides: TGTGCCAGCAGTTCACGGCTAGGGCGGGGAGTCAATGAGCAGTTCTTC. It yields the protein CASSSRLGRGVNEQFF.

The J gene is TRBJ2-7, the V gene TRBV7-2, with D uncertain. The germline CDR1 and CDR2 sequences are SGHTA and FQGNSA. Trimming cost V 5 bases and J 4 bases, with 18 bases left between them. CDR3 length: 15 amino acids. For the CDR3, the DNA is TGTGCCAGCAGCCCGGGTTCTCGGGCCGGGTACGAGCAGTACTTC. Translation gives CASSPGSRAGYEQYF.

DNA of the CDR3: TGTGCCAGCAGCGTAACCCCCGGGGGTTCGATTAACACCGGGGAGCTGTTTTTT. As protein: CASSVTPGGSINTGELFF. The chain links TRBV9 to TRBJ2-2, with D possibly matching TRBD2 (6 bases). The CDR3 is 18 residues long. The V gene lost 1 base and the J gene lost 2 bases, with 18 bases spanning the gap. Per germline, CDR1 SGDLS and CDR2 YYNGEE.

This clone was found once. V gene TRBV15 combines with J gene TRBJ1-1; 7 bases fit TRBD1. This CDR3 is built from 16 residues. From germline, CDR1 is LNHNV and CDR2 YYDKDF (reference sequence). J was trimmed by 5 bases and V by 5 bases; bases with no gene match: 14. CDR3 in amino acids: CATSLRQGAAGTEAFF. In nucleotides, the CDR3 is TGTGCCACCAGCTTACGACAGGGCGCAGCGGGAACTGAAGCTTTCTTT.

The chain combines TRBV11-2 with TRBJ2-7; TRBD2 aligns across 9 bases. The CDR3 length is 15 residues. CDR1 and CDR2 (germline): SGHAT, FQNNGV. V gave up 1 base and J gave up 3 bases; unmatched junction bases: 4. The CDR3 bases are TGTGCCAGCAGCTTAGGAGGGACTAGCATCTACGAGCAGTACTTC. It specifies CASSLGGTSIYEQYF. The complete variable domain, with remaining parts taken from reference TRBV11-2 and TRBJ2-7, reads EAGVAQSPRYKIIEKRQSVAFWCNPISGHATLYWYQQILGQGPKLLIQFQNNGVVDDSQLPKDRFSAERLKGVDSTLKIQPAKLEDSAVYLCASSLGGTSIYEQYFGPGTRLTVT.

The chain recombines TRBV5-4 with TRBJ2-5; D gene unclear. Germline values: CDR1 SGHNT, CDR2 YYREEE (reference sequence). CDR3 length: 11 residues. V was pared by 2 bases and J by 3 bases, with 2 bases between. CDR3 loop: CASSLKETQYF. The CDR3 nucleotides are TGTGCCAGCAGCTTAAAAGAGACCCAGTACTTC.

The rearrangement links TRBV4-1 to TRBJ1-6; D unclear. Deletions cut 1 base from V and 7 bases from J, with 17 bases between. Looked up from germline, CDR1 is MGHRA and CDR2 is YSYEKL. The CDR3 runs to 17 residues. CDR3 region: CASSQGSVRVSNSPLHF. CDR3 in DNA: TGCGCCAGCAGCCAAGGATCGGTGAGGGTCTCCAATTCACCCCTCCACTTT.

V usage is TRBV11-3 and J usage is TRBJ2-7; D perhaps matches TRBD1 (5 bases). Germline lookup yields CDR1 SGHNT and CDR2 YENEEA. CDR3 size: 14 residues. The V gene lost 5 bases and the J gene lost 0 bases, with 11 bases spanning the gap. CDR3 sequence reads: CASSRLTASYEQYF. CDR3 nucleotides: TGTGCCAGCAGCCGATTGACAGCCTCCTACGAGCAGTACTTC.

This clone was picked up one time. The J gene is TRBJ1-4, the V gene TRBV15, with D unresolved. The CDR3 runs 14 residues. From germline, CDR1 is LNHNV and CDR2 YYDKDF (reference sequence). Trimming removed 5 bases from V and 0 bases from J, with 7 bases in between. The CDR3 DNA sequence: TGTGCCACCAGCTCAACGGCAACTAATGAAAAACTGTTTTTT. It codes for CATSSTATNEKLFF.

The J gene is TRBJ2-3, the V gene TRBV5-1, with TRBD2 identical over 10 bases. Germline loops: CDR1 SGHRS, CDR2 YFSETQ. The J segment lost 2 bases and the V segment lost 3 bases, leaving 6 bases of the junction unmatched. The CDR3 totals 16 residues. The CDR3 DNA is TGCGCCAGCAGCTCGGCCGGGACTAGCGCCACAGATACGCAGTATTTT. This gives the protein CASSSAGTSATDTQYF.

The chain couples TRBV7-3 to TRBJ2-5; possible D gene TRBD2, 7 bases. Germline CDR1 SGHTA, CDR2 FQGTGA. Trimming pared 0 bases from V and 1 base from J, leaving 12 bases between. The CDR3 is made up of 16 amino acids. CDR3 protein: CASSLTGGAFQETQYF. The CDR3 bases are TGTGCCAGCAGCTTAACGGGGGGGGCCTTCCAAGAGACCCAGTACTTC.

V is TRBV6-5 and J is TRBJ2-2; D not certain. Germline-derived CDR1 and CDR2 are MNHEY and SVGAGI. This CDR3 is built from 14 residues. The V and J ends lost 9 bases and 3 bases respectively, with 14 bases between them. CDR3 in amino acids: CASLAAWHTGELFF. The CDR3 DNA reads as TGTGCCAGTTTGGCTGCTTGGCACACCGGGGAGCTGTTTTTT.

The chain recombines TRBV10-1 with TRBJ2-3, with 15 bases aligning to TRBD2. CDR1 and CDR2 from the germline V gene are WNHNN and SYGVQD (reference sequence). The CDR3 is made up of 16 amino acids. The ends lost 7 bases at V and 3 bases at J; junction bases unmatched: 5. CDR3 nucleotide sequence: TGCGCCAGCACTGGACTAGCGGGGGGGCCAACAGATACGCAGTATTTT. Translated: CASTGLAGGPTDTQYF.

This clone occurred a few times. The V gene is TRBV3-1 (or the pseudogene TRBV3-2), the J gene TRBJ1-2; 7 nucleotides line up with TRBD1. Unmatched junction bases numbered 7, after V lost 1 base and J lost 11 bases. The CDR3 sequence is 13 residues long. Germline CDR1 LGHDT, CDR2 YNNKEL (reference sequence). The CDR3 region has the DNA TGTGCCAGCAGCCAAGTAGCCGGGACAGAGTACACCTTC. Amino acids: CASSQVAGTEYTF.

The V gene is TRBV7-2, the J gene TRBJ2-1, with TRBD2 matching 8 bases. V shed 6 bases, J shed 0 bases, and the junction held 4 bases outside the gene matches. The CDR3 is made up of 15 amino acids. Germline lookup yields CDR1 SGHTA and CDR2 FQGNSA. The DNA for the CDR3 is TGTGCCAGCAGTATAGCGGGATTCTCCTACAATGAGCAGTTCTTC. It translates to CASSIAGFSYNEQFF.

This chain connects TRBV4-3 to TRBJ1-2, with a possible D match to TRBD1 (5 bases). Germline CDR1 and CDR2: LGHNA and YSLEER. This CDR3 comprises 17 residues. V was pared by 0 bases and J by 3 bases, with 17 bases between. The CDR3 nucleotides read TGCGCCAGCAGCCAAGATCGGGGTGAAGGGACGGACTATGGCTACACCTTC. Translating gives CASSQDRGEGTDYGYTF.

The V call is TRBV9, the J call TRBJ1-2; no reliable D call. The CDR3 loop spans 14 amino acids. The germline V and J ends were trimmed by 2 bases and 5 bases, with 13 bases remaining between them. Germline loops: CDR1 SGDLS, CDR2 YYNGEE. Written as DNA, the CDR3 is TGTGCCAGCAGCGTTAATGGGATAGGATATGGCTACACCTTC. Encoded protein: CASSVNGIGYGYTF. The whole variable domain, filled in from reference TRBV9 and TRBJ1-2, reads DSGVTQTPKHLITATGQRVTLRCSPRSGDLSVYWYQQSLDQGLQFLIQYYNGEERAKGNILERFSAQQFPDLHSELNLSSLELGDSALYFCASSVNGIGYGYTFGSGTRLTVV.

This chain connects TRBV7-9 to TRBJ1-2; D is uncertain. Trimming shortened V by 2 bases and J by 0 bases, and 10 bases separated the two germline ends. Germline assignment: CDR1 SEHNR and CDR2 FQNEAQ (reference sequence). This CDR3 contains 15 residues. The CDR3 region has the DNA TGTGCCAGCAGCTTATTTGGCGGTACTAACTATGGCTACACCTTC. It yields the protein CASSLFGGTNYGYTF.

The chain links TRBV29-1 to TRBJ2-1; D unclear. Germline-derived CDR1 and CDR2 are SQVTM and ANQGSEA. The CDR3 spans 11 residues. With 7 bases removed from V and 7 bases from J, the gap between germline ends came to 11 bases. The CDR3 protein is CSAEMGNEQFF. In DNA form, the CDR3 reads TGCAGCGCCGAGATGGGGAATGAGCAGTTCTTC.

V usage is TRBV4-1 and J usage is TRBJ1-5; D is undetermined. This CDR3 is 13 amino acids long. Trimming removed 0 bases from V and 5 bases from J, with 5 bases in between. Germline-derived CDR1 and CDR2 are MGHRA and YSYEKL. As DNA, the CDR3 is TGCGCCAGCAGCCAAGATCCATATCAGCCCCAGCATTTT. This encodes CASSQDPYQPQHF.

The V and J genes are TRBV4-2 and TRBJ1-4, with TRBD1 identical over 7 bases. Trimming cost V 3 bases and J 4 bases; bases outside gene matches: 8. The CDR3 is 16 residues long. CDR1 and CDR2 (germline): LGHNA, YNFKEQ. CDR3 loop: CASSHAGGGGNEKLFF. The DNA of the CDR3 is TGTGCCAGCAGCCACGCAGGGGGAGGAGGTAATGAAAAACTGTTTTTT.

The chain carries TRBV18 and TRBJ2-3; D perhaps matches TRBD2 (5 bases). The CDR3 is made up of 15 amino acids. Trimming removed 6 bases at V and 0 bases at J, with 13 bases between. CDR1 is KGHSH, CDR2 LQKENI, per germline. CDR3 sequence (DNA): TGTGCCAGCTCGGGTCGAGGACTTAGCACAGATACGCAGTATTTT. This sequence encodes CASSGRGLSTDTQYF.

CDR3: CSVTGWADEQYF. In nucleotides, the CDR3 is TGCAGCGTTACAGGATGGGCCGACGAGCAGTACTTC. V and J are TRBV29-1 and TRBJ2-7; the D gene is possibly TRBD1 (5 bases). V lost 5 bases and J 5 bases, leaving 13 bases between the germline ends. The CDR3 totals 12 residues. The germline CDR1 and CDR2 sequences are SQVTM and ANQGSEA.

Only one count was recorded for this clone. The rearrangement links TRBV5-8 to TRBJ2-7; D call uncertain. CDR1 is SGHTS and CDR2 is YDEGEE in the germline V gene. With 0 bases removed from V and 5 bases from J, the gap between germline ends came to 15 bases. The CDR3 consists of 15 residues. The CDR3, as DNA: TGTGCCAGCAGCTTGGTTTCAGCCGGGTCGAACGAGCAGTACTTC. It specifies CASSLVSAGSNEQYF.

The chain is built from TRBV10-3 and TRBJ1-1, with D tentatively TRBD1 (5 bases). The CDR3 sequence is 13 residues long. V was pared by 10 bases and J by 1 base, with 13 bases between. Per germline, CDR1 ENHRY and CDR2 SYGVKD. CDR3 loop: CATHRDPNTEAFF. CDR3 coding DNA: TGTGCCACCCACCGGGACCCGAACACTGAAGCTTTCTTT.

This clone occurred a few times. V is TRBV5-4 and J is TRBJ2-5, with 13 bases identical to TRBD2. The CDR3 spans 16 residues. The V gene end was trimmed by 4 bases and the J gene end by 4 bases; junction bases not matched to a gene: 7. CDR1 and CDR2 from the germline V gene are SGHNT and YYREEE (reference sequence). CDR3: CASSPRLAGGVETQYF. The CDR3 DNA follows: TGTGCCAGCAGCCCTAGACTAGCGGGAGGTGTAGAGACCCAGTACTTC.

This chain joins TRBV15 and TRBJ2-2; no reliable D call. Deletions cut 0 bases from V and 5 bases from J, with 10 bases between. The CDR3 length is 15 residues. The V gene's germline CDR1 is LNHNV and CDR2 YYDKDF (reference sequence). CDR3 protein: CATSRDGEKTGELFF. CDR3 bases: TGTGCCACCAGCAGAGATGGGGAAAAAACCGGGGAGCTGTTTTTT. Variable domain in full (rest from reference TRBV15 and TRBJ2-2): DAMVIQNPRYQVTQFGKPVTLSCSQTLNHNVMYWYQQKSSQAPKLLFHYYDKDFNNEADTPDNFQSRRPNTSFCFLDIRSPGLGDTAMYLCATSRDGEKTGELFFGEGSRLTVL.

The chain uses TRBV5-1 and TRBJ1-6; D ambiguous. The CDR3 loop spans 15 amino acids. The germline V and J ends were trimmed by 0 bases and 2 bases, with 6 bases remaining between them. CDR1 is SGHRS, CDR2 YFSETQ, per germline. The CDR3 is CASSLDGPYNSPLHF. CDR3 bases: TGCGCCAGCAGCTTGGACGGACCCTATAATTCACCCCTCCACTTT.